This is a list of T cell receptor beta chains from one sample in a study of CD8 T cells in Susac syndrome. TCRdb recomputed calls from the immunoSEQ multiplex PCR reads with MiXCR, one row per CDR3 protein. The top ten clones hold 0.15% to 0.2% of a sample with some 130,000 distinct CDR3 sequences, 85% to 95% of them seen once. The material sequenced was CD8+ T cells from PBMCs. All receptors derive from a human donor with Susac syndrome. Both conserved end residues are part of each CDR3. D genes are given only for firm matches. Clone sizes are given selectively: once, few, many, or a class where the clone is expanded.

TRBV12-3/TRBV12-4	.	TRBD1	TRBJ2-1	CASSDTGVVDEQFF	TGTGCCAGCAGCGATACAGGGGTGGTAGATGAGCAGTTCTTC
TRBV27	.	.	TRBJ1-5	CASSSGPFQPQHF	TGTGCCAGCAGTTCCGGCCCTTTTCAGCCCCAGCATTTT
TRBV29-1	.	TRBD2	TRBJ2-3	CSVEDPLAGGTTDTQYF	TGCAGCGTTGAAGATCCTTTGGCGGGAGGGACTACAGATACGCAGTATTTT
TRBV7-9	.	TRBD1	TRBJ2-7	CASSFGTGAGLEQYF	TGTGCCAGCAGCTTCGGGACAGGGGCCGGCCTGGAGCAGTACTTC
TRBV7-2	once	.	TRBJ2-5	CASSPYGGWETQYF	TGTGCCAGCAGCCCCTATGGAGGGTGGGAGACCCAGTACTTC
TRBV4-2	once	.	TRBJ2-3	CASSQEAAGRLTDTQYF	TGTGCCAGCAGCCAAGAAGCGGCGGGACGACTCACAGATACGCAGTATTTT
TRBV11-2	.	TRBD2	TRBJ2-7	CASRGSGTSETGQYF	TGTGCCAGCAGGGGGTCCGGGACTAGCGAAACGGGGCAGTACTTC
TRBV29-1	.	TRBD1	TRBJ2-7	CSVERAGGSYEQYF	TGCAGCGTTGAGCGGGCAGGGGGTTCCTACGAGCAGTACTTC
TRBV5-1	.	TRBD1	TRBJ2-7	CASSSTGGRYF	TGCGCCAGCAGTTCGACAGGGGGCCGGTACTTC
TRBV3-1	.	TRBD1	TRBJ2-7	CASSPGQGTSYEQYF	TGTGCCAGCAGCCCCGGACAGGGGACTTCCTACGAGCAGTACTTC
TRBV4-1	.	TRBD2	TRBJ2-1	CASSQDGLAGEQFF	TGCGCCAGCAGCCAAGATGGGCTAGCGGGCGAGCAGTTCTTC
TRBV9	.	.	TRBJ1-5	CASSAGSNPIQPQHF	TGTGCCAGCAGCGCCGGGTCAAATCCTATACAGCCCCAGCATTTT
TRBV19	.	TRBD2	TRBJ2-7	CASIGREAYEQYF	TGTGCCAGTATTGGGCGGGAGGCCTACGAGCAGTACTTC
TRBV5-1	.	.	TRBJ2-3	CASSWDVSGLSTDTQYF	TGCGCCAGCAGCTGGGACGTTAGCGGCCTGAGCACAGATACGCAGTATTTT
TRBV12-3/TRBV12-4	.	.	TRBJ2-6	CASNRGANVLTF	TGTGCCAGCAACCGCGGGGCCAACGTCCTGACTTTC
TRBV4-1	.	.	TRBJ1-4	CASSQGMFEKLFF	TGCGCCAGCAGCCAGGGGATGTTTGAAAAACTGTTTTTT
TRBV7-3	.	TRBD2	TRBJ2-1	CASSETSGSRNEQFF	TGTGCCAGCAGCGAAACTAGCGGGAGTAGGAATGAGCAGTTCTTC
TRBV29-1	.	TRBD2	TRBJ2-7	CSVGKVGGDEQYF	TGCAGCGTTGGCAAGGTGGGAGGGGACGAGCAGTACTTC
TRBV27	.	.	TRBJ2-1	CASSLIGAGSYNEQFF	TGTGCCAGCAGTTTAATAGGGGCTGGATCCTACAATGAGCAGTTCTTC
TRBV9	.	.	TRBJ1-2	CASSVGGGAGYTF	TGTGCCAGCAGCGTAGGGGGGGGAGCTGGCTACACCTTC
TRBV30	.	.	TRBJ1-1	CAWSVGSMNTEAFF	TGTGCCTGGAGTGTTGGCAGCATGAACACTGAAGCTTTCTTT
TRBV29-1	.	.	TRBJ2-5	CSAETGYQETQYF	TGCAGCGCCGAAACCGGGTACCAAGAGACCCAGTACTTC
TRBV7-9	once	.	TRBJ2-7	CASKGSDIFSEQYF	TGTGCCAGCAAAGGCAGCGACATATTCTCCGAGCAGTACTTC
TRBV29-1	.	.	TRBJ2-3	CSVGPVGVGTDTQYF	TGCAGCGTAGGCCCGGTCGGGGTAGGCACAGATACGCAGTATTTT
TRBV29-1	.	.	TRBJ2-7	CSVVSRRSYEQYF	TGCAGCGTTGTGTCAAGGCGTAGCTACGAGCAGTACTTC
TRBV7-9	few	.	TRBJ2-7	CASSSQGSYEQYF	TGTGCCAGCAGCTCCCAGGGTTCCTACGAGCAGTACTTC
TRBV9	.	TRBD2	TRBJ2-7	CASSESSGDSYEQYF	TGTGCCAGCAGCGAATCAAGCGGGGACTCCTACGAGCAGTACTTC
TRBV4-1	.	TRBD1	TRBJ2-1	CASSQAGQGYNEQFF	TGCGCCAGCAGCCAAGCGGGACAGGGGTACAATGAGCAGTTCTTC
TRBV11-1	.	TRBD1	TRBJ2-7	CASSLAKDRGGTYEQYF	TGTGCCAGCAGCTTAGCTAAGGACAGGGGCGGGACCTACGAGCAGTACTTC
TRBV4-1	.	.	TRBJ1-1	CASSQVGGAEAFF	TGCGCCAGCAGCCAGGTGGGGGGCGCTGAAGCTTTCTTT
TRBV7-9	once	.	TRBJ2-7	CASSLGKDAHSYEQYF	TGTGCCAGCAGCCTGGGAAAGGACGCCCACTCCTACGAGCAGTACTTC
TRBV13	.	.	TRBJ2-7	CASSLTGYYEQYF	TGTGCCAGCAGCTTAACGGGCTACTACGAGCAGTACTTC
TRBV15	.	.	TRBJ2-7	CATSLDKTYEQYF	TGTGCCACCAGCCTGGACAAGACCTACGAGCAGTACTTC
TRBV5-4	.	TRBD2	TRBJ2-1	CASSFLAGGPPEQFF	TGTGCCAGCAGCTTTCTAGCGGGAGGGCCCCCTGAGCAGTTCTTC
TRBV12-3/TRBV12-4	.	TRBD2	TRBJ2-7	CASSSPSSGKAYEQYF	TGTGCCAGCAGTTCCCCGAGTAGCGGGAAAGCGTACGAGCAGTACTTC
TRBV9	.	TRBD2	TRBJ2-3	CASSVVASGRADTQYF	TGTGCCAGCAGCGTAGTGGCTAGCGGGAGAGCAGATACGCAGTATTTT
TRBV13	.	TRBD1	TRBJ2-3	CASSFRDRKTDTQYF	TGTGCCAGCAGCTTTCGGGACAGGAAGACAGATACGCAGTATTTT
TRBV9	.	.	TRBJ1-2	CASSVSAEGNYGYTF	TGTGCCAGCAGCGTCTCAGCGGAGGGGAACTATGGCTACACCTTC
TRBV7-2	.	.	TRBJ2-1	CASSSQPSEGRSPNEQFF	TGTGCCAGCAGCTCCCAACCTTCGGAAGGGCGGTCCCCCAATGAGCAGTTCTTC
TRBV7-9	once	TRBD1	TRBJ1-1	CASSSVQGEVEAFF	TGTGCCAGCAGCTCAGTACAGGGGGAAGTTGAAGCTTTCTTT
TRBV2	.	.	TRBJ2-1	CASIEDSSSYNEQFF	TGTGCCAGCATCGAGGACTCGAGCTCCTACAATGAGCAGTTCTTC
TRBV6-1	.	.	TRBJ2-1	CASSESGGRSSYNEQFF	TGTGCCAGCAGTGAATCGGGCGGGCGCTCCTCCTACAATGAGCAGTTCTTC
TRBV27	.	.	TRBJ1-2	CASSFTGGSTYGYTF	TGTGCCAGCAGTTTTACCGGGGGCAGTACCTATGGCTACACCTTC
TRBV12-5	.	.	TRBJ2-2	CASGLPGLNTGELFF	TGTGCTAGTGGTTTGCCAGGTCTGAACACCGGGGAGCTGTTTTTT
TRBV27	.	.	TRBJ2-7	CASSPSGGINYEQYF	TGTGCCAGCAGCCCCTCGGGCGGGATTAACTACGAGCAGTACTTC
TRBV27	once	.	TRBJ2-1	CASSPLFANEQFF	TGTGCCAGCAGTCCCTTATTTGCCAATGAGCAGTTCTTC
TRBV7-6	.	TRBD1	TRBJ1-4	CASSLTGDRANEKLFF	TGTGCCAGCAGCTTAACCGGGGACAGGGCTAATGAAAAACTGTTTTTT
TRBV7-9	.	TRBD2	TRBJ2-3	CASSLVGGASSGSTDTQYF	TGTGCCAGCAGCTTAGTAGGTGGGGCATCTAGCGGGAGTACAGATACGCAGTATTTT
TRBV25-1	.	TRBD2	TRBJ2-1	CASSDIARTSGYYNEQFF	TGTGCCAGCAGTGACATAGCCCGGACTAGCGGATACTACAATGAGCAGTTCTTC
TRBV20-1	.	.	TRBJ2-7	CSARGVGGMAPYEQYF	TGCAGTGCTAGAGGGGTGGGGGGAATGGCGCCCTACGAGCAGTACTTC
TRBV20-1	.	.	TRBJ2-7	CSARPPGLTYEQYF	TGCAGTGCTAGGCCTCCGGGACTTACCTACGAGCAGTACTTC
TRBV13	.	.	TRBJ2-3	CASSSGIGDTQYF	TGTGCCAGCAGCTCAGGGATCGGGGATACGCAGTATTTT
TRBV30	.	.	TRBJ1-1	CAWSVITGWNTEAFF	TGTGCCTGGAGTGTAATTACGGGCTGGAACACTGAAGCTTTCTTT
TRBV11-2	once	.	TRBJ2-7	CASSHTTQVSSYEQYF	TGTGCCAGCAGCCACACTACACAGGTTAGCTCCTACGAGCAGTACTTC
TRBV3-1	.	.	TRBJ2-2	CASSQDSVGGTGELFF	TGTGCCAGCAGCCAAGATTCCGTGGGGGGCACCGGGGAGCTGTTTTTT